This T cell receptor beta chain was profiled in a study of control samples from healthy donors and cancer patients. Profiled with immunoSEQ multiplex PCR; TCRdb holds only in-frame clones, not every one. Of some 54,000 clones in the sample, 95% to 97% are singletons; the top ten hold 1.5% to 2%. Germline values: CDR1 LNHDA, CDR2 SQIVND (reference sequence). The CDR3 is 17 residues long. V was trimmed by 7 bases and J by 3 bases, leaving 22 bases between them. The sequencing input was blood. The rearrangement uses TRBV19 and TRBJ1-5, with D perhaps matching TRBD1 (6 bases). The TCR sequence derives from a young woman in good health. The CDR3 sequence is CASTHRQAGVLNQPQHF. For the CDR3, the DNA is TGTGCCAGTACCCACCGGCAGGCAGGGGTCCTCAATCAGCCCCAGCATTTT.